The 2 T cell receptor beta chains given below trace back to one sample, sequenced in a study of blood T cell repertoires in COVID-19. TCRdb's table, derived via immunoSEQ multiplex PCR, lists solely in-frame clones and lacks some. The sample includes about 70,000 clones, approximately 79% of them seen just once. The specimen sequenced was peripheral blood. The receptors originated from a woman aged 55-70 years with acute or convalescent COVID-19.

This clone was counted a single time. The CDR3 region is CASTYSGGQVTGELFF. In DNA, the CDR3 is TGTGCCAGCACCTATAGCGGGGGGCAGGTTACCGGGGAGCTGTTTTTT. The chain has TRBV27 and TRBJ2-2; the match to TRBD2 covers 10 bases. CDR1 and CDR2 (germline): MNHEY, SMNVEV (reference sequence). Trimming removed 7 bases from V and 5 bases from J; junction bases left unmatched: 10. The CDR3 is made up of 16 amino acids.

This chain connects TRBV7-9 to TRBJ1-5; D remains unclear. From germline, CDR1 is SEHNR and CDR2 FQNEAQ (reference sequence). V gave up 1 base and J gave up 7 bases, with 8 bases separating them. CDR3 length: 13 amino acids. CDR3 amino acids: CASSLGALQPQHF. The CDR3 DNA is TGTGCCAGCAGCTTAGGCGCACTGCAGCCCCAGCATTTT.